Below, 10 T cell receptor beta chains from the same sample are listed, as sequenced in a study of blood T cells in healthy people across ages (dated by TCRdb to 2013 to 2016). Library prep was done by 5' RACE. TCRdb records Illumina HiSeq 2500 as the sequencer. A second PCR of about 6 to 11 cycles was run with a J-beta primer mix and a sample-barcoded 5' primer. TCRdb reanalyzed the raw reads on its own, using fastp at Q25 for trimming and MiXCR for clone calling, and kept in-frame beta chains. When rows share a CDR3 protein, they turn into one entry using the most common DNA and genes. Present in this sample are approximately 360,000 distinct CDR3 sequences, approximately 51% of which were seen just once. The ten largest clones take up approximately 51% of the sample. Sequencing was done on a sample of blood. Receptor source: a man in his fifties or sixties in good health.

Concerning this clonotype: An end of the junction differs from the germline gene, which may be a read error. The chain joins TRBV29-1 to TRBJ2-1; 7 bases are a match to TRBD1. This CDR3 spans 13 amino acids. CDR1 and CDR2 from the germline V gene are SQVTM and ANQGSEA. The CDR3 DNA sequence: TGCGGCGTTGAGGGACAGAGATACAATGAGCAGTTCTTC. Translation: CGVEGQRYNEQFF.

DNA for the CDR3: TGTGCCAGCAGACGCCCGGGACTAGCCCTAGATACGCAGTATTTT. It is translated as CASRRPGLALDTQYF. The chain has TRBV6-2 or TRBV6-3 and TRBJ2-3; 9 nucleotides line up with TRBD2. Germline V gene sequence: CDR1 MNHEY, CDR2 SVGEGT. The CDR3 sequence is 15 residues long. Trimming removed 6 bases from V and 5 bases from J; junction bases left unmatched: 9.

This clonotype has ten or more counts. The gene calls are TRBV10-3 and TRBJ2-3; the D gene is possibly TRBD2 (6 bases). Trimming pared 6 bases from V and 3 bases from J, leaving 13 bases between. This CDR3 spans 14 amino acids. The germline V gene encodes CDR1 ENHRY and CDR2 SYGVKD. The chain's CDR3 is CAIRADYATDTQYF. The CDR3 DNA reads TGTGCCATCAGGGCGGACTACGCAACAGATACGCAGTATTTT.

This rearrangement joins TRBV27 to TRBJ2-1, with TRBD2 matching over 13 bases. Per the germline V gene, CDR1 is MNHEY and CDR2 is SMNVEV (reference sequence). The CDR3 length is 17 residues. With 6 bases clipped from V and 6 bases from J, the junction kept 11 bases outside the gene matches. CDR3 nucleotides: TGTGCCAGCAGCCCGGCCCCACTAGCGGGGGGGCCCAATGAGCAGTTCTTC. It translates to CASSPAPLAGGPNEQFF.

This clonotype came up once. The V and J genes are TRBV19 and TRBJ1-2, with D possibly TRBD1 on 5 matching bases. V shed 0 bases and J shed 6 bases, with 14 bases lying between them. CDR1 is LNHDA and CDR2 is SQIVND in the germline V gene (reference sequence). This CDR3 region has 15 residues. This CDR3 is CASSIDPWATDGYTF. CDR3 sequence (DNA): TGTGCCAGTAGTATAGATCCGTGGGCGACAGATGGCTACACCTTC.

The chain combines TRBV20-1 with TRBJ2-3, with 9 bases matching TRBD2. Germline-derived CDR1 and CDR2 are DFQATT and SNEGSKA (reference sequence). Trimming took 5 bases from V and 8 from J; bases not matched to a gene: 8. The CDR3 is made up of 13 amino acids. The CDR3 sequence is CSASLAGKSTQYF. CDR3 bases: TGCAGTGCTTCTCTAGCGGGAAAGAGTACGCAGTATTTT.

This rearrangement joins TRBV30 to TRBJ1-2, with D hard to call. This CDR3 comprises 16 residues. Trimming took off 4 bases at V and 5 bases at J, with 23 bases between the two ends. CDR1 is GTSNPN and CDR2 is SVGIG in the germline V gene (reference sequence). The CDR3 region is CAWNSYKGSLGYGYTF. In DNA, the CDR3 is TGTGCCTGGAATAGCTACAAGGGCAGCCTGGGGTATGGCTACACCTTC.

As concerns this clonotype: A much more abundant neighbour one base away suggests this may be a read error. The CDR3 reads CASRLDDSSYNEQYF. The CDR3 region has the DNA TGTGCCAGCAGATTAGACGACAGCTCCTACAATGAGCAGTACTTC. The chain recombines TRBV2 with TRBJ2-1; D possibly corresponds to TRBD1 (5 bases). The end of the DNA fits TRBJ2-7 better, so the J call may be wrong. The germline V gene encodes CDR1 SNHLY and CDR2 FYNNEI. This CDR3 is built from 15 residues.

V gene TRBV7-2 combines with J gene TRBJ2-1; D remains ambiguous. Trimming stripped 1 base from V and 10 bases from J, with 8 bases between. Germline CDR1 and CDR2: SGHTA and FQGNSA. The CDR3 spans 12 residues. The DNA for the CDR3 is TGTGCCAGCAGCTTAGTAAGTGTGGAGCAGTTCTTC. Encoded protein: CASSLVSVEQFF. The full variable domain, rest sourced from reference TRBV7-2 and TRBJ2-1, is GAGVSQSPSNKVTEKGKDVELRCDPISGHTALYWYRQSLGQGLEFLIYFQGNSAPDKSGLPSDRFSAERTGGSVSTLTIQRTQQEDSAVYLCASSLVSVEQFFGPGTRLTVL.

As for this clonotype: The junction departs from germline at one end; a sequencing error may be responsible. The CDR3 sequence: CPTSRDSSGSYEQYF. The CDR3, as DNA: TGTCCCACCAGCAGAGATTCTAGCGGGAGTTACGAGCAGTACTTC. This chain joins TRBV15 and TRBJ2-7, with TRBD2 matching 10 bases. The germline V gene has CDR1 LNHNV and CDR2 YYDKDF (reference sequence). CDR3 size: 15 residues.